This T cell receptor (beta chain) was documented in a study of shared clonotypes between healthy human individuals. The wider study: Donors consisted of two women and a few men between 18 and 49. Findings and limits, study-wide: It was expected that sequencing depth would affect clonotype sharing among donors.

Each subset's genomic DNA was shared equally among a number of immunoSEQ plates. Method: immunoSEQ multiplex PCR; TCRdb's copy keeps in-frame clones and lacks some. The table records about 2.2 million clones, roughly 91% of them present only once. The CDR3 is made up of 15 amino acids. Per the germline V gene, CDR1 is MNHEY and CDR2 is SMNVEV (reference sequence). The ends were cut back, 2 bases at V and 6 bases at J, with 17 bases in the middle. Worth noting for this clone: Antigen specificity is unknown.

The naive CD8 subset, CD45RO-negative cells positively selected for CCR7, excluded terminally differentiated effector memory CD45RA+ cells. The V gene is TRBV27, the J gene TRBJ2-7; maybe TRBD2 (6 bases). Material for sequencing was naive CD8+ T cells from PBMCs. This sequence was found in a man younger than 35 in good health. Some clones in this sample may be carry-over from other donors' samples. The CDR3 is CASSLQVSTSSEQYF. The CDR3 nucleotides read TGTGCCAGCAGTTTACAGGTATCGACTAGTAGCGAGCAGTACTTC.